This TCR beta chain is drawn from a study of neurological immune-mediated disorders. Study-level results: CDR3 amino acid sequences found in expanded clones were never shared across subjects, suggesting private repertoires in all groups. The multiple sclerosis repertoire cluster was associated with no clinical or MRI feature.

Concerning this clonotype itself: The target antigen is unknown. One base away lies a much larger clone, so this may be a sequencing read error.

Germline trimming cut 5 bases from V and 1 base from J; bases unmatched to any gene: 1. Germline V gene sequence: CDR1 SGHTA, CDR2 FQGNSA. This CDR3 region has 14 residues. Unsorted libraries were generated from 2 million PBMCs held at -80 degrees C. Each TCR transcript was tagged with a 10-nucleotide random UMI during 5'RACE. TCRdb ran MiXCR on the 5' RACE reads and lists one entry per CDR3 protein. The data hold tens of thousands of distinct CDR3 sequences, with 3% to 4% observed a single time. Sequenced material: PBMCs. The chain couples TRBV7-2 to TRBJ2-2; TRBD1 agrees at 7 bases. The clonotype was recovered from a woman aged 45 to 65 with multiple sclerosis. CDR3 sequence reads: CASSRTGNTGELFF. Written as DNA, the CDR3 is TGTGCCAGCAGCCGGACAGGGAACACCGGGGAGCTGTTTTTT. Based on the CDR3 plus reference TRBV7-2 and TRBJ2-2, the full variable domain is GAGVSQSPSNKVTEKGKDVELRCDPISGHTALYWYRQSLGQGLEFLIYFQGNSAPDKSGLPSDRFSAERTGGSVSTLTIQRTQQEDSAVYLCASSRTGNTGELFFGEGSRLTVL.